This is a list of T cell receptor beta chains from one sample in a study of blood T cells in healthy people across ages. TCRdb itself ran the 5' RACE reads through MiXCR, one entry per CDR3 protein. Of some 1.5 million distinct CDR3 sequences in the sample, approximately 39% are singletons; the top ten hold less than 5%. The sample was blood. These receptors all stem from a woman between 18 and 29 years old in good health. Each CDR3 is given with its conserved first and last residue. Each record gives: V gene, clone size, J gene, D gene, CDR3 length, CDR3 protein, CDR3 DNA. D genes are given only for firm matches. Only some rows state a clone size, as once, few, many or a class for expanded clones.

V: TRBV28
size: many
J: TRBJ2-1
D: .
length: 15
CDR3: CASSFSSRGIYEQFF
DNA: TGTGCCAGCAGTTTTTCCTCAAGGGGGATATATGAGCAGTTCTTC

V: TRBV24-1
size: .
J: TRBJ2-3
D: .
length: 13
CDR3: CATQGEGTDTQYF
DNA: TGTGCCACCCAGGGAGAGGGGACAGATACGCAGTATTTT

V: TRBV12-3/TRBV12-4
size: .
J: TRBJ2-3
D: .
length: 14
CDR3: CASSLDSQADTQYF
DNA: TGTGCCAGCAGTTTAGACTCTCAAGCAGATACGCAGTATTTT

V: TRBV27
size: once
J: TRBJ1-1
D: .
length: 13
CDR3: CASSPIGGTEAFF
DNA: TGTGCCAGCAGTCCCATCGGAGGCACTGAAGCTTTCTTT

V: TRBV12-3/TRBV12-4
size: .
J: TRBJ2-5
D: .
length: 12
CDR3: CASCQYNNEQYF
DNA: TGTGCCAGCTGCCAATACAACAATGAGCAGTACTTC

V: TRBV4-1
size: .
J: TRBJ2-7
D: .
length: 14
CDR3: CASSHHGDSYEQYF
DNA: TGCGCCAGCAGTCACCACGGTGACTCCTACGAGCAGTACTTC

V: TRBV6-5
size: .
J: TRBJ1-1
D: .
length: 11
CDR3: CASSYGVGAFF
DNA: TGTGCCAGCAGTTACGGTGTGGGCGCTTTCTTT

V: TRBV7-2
size: once
J: TRBJ2-2
D: TRBD2
length: 17
CDR3: CASSSLAGVGVTGELFF
DNA: TGTGCCAGCAGCTCACTAGCGGGAGTCGGGGTCACCGGGGAGCTGTTTTTT

V: TRBV6-2/TRBV6-3
size: .
J: TRBJ2-7
D: .
length: 15
CDR3: CASSQTDPVAYEQYF
DNA: TGTGCCAGCAGTCAGACGGACCCCGTCGCCTACGAGCAGTACTTC

V: TRBV12-3/TRBV12-4
size: few
J: TRBJ1-5
D: TRBD1
length: 16
CDR3: CASSLYRGPGNQPQHF
DNA: TGTGCCAGCAGTTTGTACAGGGGGCCGGGAAATCAGCCCCAGCATTTT

V: TRBV6-1
size: few
J: TRBJ2-7
D: TRBD2
length: 14
CDR3: CASSVAGGNYEQYF
DNA: TGTGCCAGCAGTGTAGCGGGGGGCAACTACGAGCAGTACTTC

V: TRBV4-2
size: .
J: TRBJ2-4
D: TRBD1
length: 19
CDR3: CASSQEWTGGRHAKNIQYF
DNA: TGTGCCAGCAGCCAAGAGTGGACAGGCGGACGGCATGCCAAAAACATTCAGTACTTC

V: TRBV10-3
size: .
J: TRBJ1-4
D: .
length: 12
CDR3: CAINEGDRKLFF
DNA: TGTGCCATCAATGAGGGTGATAGAAAACTGTTTTTT

V: TRBV28
size: .
J: TRBJ2-1
D: TRBD2
length: 15
CDR3: CASKSSGNSYNEQFF
DNA: TGTGCCAGCAAATCTAGCGGGAACTCCTACAATGAGCAGTTCTTC

V: TRBV6-2/TRBV6-3
size: once
J: TRBJ2-7
D: TRBD2
length: 14
CDR3: CASSKPAGGYEQYF
DNA: TGTGCCAGCAGTAAACCAGCGGGAGGCTACGAGCAGTACTTC

V: TRBV7-9
size: .
J: TRBJ1-1
D: .
length: 14
CDR3: CATGMGNMNTEAFF
DNA: TGTGCCACCGGAATGGGGAACATGAACACTGAAGCTTTCTTT

V: TRBV5-1
size: .
J: TRBJ1-4
D: TRBD1
length: 14
CDR3: CASSQGTGFEKLFF
DNA: TGCGCCAGCAGCCAAGGGACAGGTTTCGAAAAACTGTTTTTT

V: TRBV28
size: few
J: TRBJ2-7
D: .
length: 13
CDR3: CASGRGIRYEQYF
DNA: TGTGCCAGCGGCCGGGGGATCCGATACGAGCAGTACTTC

V: TRBV29-1
size: .
J: TRBJ1-2
D: .
length: 16
CDR3: CSVGRILTSYNYGYTF
DNA: TGCAGCGTTGGCCGGATACTCACATCCTATAACTATGGCTACACCTTC

V: TRBV4-1
size: many
J: TRBJ2-7
D: .
length: 14
CDR3: CASSQGSLADEQYF
DNA: TGCGCCAGCAGCCAAGGCTCGCTGGCAGACGAGCAGTACTTC

V: TRBV2
size: .
J: TRBJ1-2
D: .
length: 16
CDR3: CASSEEVYTSNYGYTF
DNA: TGTGCCAGCAGTGAAGAAGTGTACACCTCTAACTATGGCTACACCTTC

V: TRBV7-8
size: .
J: TRBJ2-1
D: .
length: 15
CDR3: CASSGRDSIHNEQFF
DNA: TGTGCCAGCTCCGGGCGGGACAGTATACATAATGAGCAGTTCTTC

V: TRBV4-3
size: .
J: TRBJ2-1
D: TRBD2
length: 15
CDR3: CASSQREGLGNEQFF
DNA: TGCGCCAGCAGCCAACGGGAGGGCTTAGGGAATGAGCAGTTCTTC

V: TRBV9
size: .
J: TRBJ2-1
D: TRBD1
length: 15
CDR3: CASSVVGTDNNEQFF
DNA: TGTGCCAGCAGCGTAGTGGGGACAGACAACAATGAGCAGTTCTTC

V: TRBV20-1
size: few
J: TRBJ2-7
D: TRBD2
length: 13
CDR3: CSAGAGVAGEQYF
DNA: TGCAGTGCTGGAGCGGGAGTCGCTGGCGAGCAGTACTTC

V: TRBV12-3/TRBV12-4
size: .
J: TRBJ1-1
D: .
length: 16
CDR3: CASSLTTGPTLTEAFF
DNA: TGTGCCAGCAGTTTAACAACGGGACCTACCCTCACTGAAGCTTTCTTT

V: TRBV7-2
size: .
J: TRBJ2-7
D: TRBD2
length: 16
CDR3: CASSPSVAGRSYEQYF
DNA: TGTGCCAGCAGCCCTTCTGTAGCGGGTCGATCCTACGAGCAGTACTTC

V: TRBV12-3/TRBV12-4
size: few
J: TRBJ1-5
D: .
length: 15
CDR3: CASRRSGLVNQPQHF
DNA: TGTGCCAGCAGACGATCCGGTTTAGTCAATCAGCCCCAGCATTTT

V: TRBV20-1
size: .
J: TRBJ2-5
D: .
length: 11
CDR3: CSATTRNEQYF
DNA: TGCAGTGCAACCACTAGGAATGAGCAGTACTTC

V: TRBV5-1
size: few
J: TRBJ2-3
D: TRBD2
length: 18
CDR3: CASSLALAGPQFTDTQYF
DNA: TGCGCCAGCAGCTTGGCCCTAGCGGGGCCCCAATTCACAGATACGCAGTATTTT

V: TRBV5-1
size: .
J: TRBJ2-3
D: .
length: 11
CDR3: CTSSDTNTQYF
DNA: TGCACCAGCAGTGACACTAATACGCAGTATTTT

V: TRBV29-1
size: .
J: TRBJ2-3
D: .
length: 17
CDR3: CSVGAFREQLSTDTQYF
DNA: TGCAGCGTTGGGGCCTTTCGAGAGCAGCTGAGCACAGATACGCAGTATTTT

V: TRBV20-1
size: many
J: TRBJ2-7
D: .
length: 13
CDR3: CSAHLLRLYEQYF
DNA: TGCAGTGCCCACCTCTTAAGATTGTACGAGCAGTACTTC

V: TRBV18
size: once
J: TRBJ1-1
D: TRBD1
length: 17
CDR3: CASSTGQGAVMNTEAFF
DNA: TGTGCCAGCTCAACGGGACAGGGGGCAGTTATGAACACTGAAGCTTTCTTT

V: TRBV5-1
size: .
J: TRBJ2-1
D: TRBD1
length: 16
CDR3: CASSSDRDRWDNEQFF
DNA: TGCGCCAGCAGCTCCGACAGGGATCGATGGGACAATGAGCAGTTCTTC

V: TRBV20-1
size: few
J: TRBJ1-1
D: TRBD1
length: 12
CDR3: CSAGQGYTEAFF
DNA: TGCAGTGCTGGACAGGGGTACACTGAAGCTTTCTTT

V: TRBV4-3
size: .
J: TRBJ2-7
D: TRBD1
length: 15
CDR3: CASSLQGGQGNEQYF
DNA: TGCGCCAGCAGCCTCCAAGGGGGACAGGGGAACGAGCAGTACTTC

V: TRBV12-3/TRBV12-4
size: .
J: TRBJ1-2
D: .
length: 12
CDR3: CASSFRGLGYTF
DNA: TGTGCCAGCAGTTTTAGGGGCCTCGGCTACACCTTC

V: TRBV30
size: few
J: TRBJ1-4
D: .
length: 14
CDR3: CAWSVIGVREKLFF
DNA: TGTGCCTGGAGTGTAATAGGGGTTAGGGAAAAACTGTTTTTT

V: TRBV6-1
size: .
J: TRBJ1-3
D: TRBD1
length: 17
CDR3: CASRADRGRSDGNTIYF
DNA: TGTGCCAGCAGGGCGGACAGGGGGCGATCTGATGGAAACACCATATATTTT